Presented here are 22 T cell receptor beta chains from one specimen sequenced in a study of T cells after yellow fever vaccination. TCRdb redid the calling of the 5' RACE reads with MiXCR, one entry per CDR3 protein. Of about 510,000 distinct CDR3 sequences in the sample, around a fifth are singletons; the top ten hold about a sixth. The material sequenced was PBMCs, taken less than 25 days after the first yellow fever vaccination. Receptor source: a man aged 18 to 29 who received the YFV17D yellow fever vaccine.

This clonotype was counted only a few times. The chain combines TRBV9 with TRBJ1-6; possibly TRBD1 for D (6 bases). V lost 7 bases and J lost 10, with 12 bases in between. Germline V CDR1 and CDR2: SGDLS, YYNGEE. CDR3 length equals 12 residues. CDR3 protein: CASFIRGSPLHF. The CDR3 nucleotides read TGTGCCAGCTTCATAAGGGGGTCACCCCTCCACTTT. The complete variable domain, with remaining parts taken from reference TRBV9 and TRBJ1-6, reads DSGVTQTPKHLITATGQRVTLRCSPRSGDLSVYWYQQSLDQGLQFLIQYYNGEERAKGNILERFSAQQFPDLHSELNLSSLELGDSALYFCASFIRGSPLHFGNGTRLTVT.

This rearrangement joins TRBV7-9 to TRBJ1-6; 8 bases align to TRBD1. V trimming: 4 bases; J trimming: 1 base; junction bases outside the gene matches: 6. In germline, CDR1 is SEHNR, CDR2 FQNEAQ (reference sequence). The CDR3 spans 17 residues. This chain's CDR3 is CASSSPRGRSYNSPLHF. The CDR3 bases are TGTGCCAGCAGCTCCCCCAGGGGGCGGTCCTATAATTCACCCCTCCACTTT.

This clonotype was detected a few times. The V gene is TRBV7-8, the J gene TRBJ2-1; 8 bases line up with TRBD2. The germline CDR1 and CDR2 sequences are SGHVS and FQNEAQ. The CDR3 has 16 residues. With 1 base clipped from V and 2 bases from J, the junction kept 4 bases outside the gene matches. This chain's CDR3 is CASSLVGSGAYNEQFF. The CDR3 DNA sequence: TGTGCCAGCAGCTTAGTTGGTAGCGGGGCCTACAATGAGCAGTTCTTC.

This clonotype was recorded a few times. This chain uses TRBV24-1 with TRBJ1-1; D might be TRBD1 (5 bases). The CDR3 has 11 residues. Between the trimmed V and J ends, which lost 3 bases and 13 bases, there was a span of 11 bases. Germline loops: CDR1 KGHDR, CDR2 SFDVKD. CDR3 sequence reads: CATSDGVRGFF. For the CDR3, the DNA is TGTGCCACCAGTGATGGGGTGAGGGGTTTCTTT.

The chain carries TRBV5-1 and TRBJ2-3; maybe TRBD2 (5 bases). Germline V gene lookup returns CDR1 SGHRS and CDR2 YFSETQ. Between the trimmed V and J ends, which lost 2 bases and 4 bases, there was a span of 14 bases. The CDR3 runs 15 residues. The CDR3, as DNA: TGCGCCAGCAGCTTCGGGAAGGCCGGGGCAGATACGCAGTATTTT. Translating gives CASSFGKAGADTQYF.

The chain recombines TRBV19 with TRBJ2-1, with D unresolved. The CDR3 runs 12 residues. Germline V gene data show CDR1 as LNHDA and CDR2 as SQIVND (reference sequence). Trimming removed 3 bases from V and 13 bases from J, with 13 bases in between. The CDR3 bases are TGTGCCAGTAGTATCAGGTGGGGTGAACAGTTCTTC. This sequence encodes CASSIRWGEQFF.

Only a few counts were recorded for this clonotype. The chain recombines TRBV4-3 with TRBJ2-4; maybe TRBD2 (5 bases). This CDR3 has 16 amino acids. Trimming cost V 3 bases and J 6 bases, with 18 bases left between them. Germline CDR1 reads LGHNA; CDR2 reads YSLEER. CDR3 sequence reads: CASSHGLTSNGNIQYF. CDR3 DNA: TGCGCCAGCAGCCACGGACTTACCTCCAACGGAAACATTCAGTACTTC.

A single count supports this clonotype. The chain recombines TRBV3-1 with TRBJ2-3, with D perhaps given as TRBD1 or TRBD2 (5 bases each). This CDR3 is built from 14 residues. Deletions cut 10 bases from V and 6 bases from J, with 20 bases between. The germline V gene encodes CDR1 LGHDT and CDR2 YNNKEL (reference sequence). The CDR3 protein is CATARDPSFDTQYF. The CDR3 DNA follows: TGTGCCACCGCAAGGGACCCTTCGTTCGATACGCAGTATTTT.

The chain recombines TRBV7-4 with TRBJ2-7, with 8 positions matching TRBD1. Looked up from germline, CDR1 is SGHVT and CDR2 is SQSDAQ. V lost 5 bases, J lost 2 bases, and 8 bases stayed unmatched. CDR3 length equals 15 residues. The CDR3 DNA sequence: TGTGCCAGCAGCGCGGGGCAGGGGGCTGCCTACGAGCAGTACGTC. Its translation: CASSAGQGAAYEQYV.

This sequence joins TRBV12-5 and TRBJ2-3, with 9 bases that match TRBD2. J gave up 0 bases and V 0 bases, and 1 base lay outside the gene matches. This CDR3 has 16 amino acids. Germline CDR1 reads LGHNT; CDR2 reads FRNRAP. The CDR3 bases are TGTGCTAGTGGTTTGGTGCTAGCGGGGAGCACAGATACGCAGTATTTT. Translating gives CASGLVLAGSTDTQYF.

Many counts were recorded for this clonotype. This chain links TRBV5-5 with TRBJ2-5; D not certain. This CDR3 contains 14 residues. Germline V gene lookup returns CDR1 SGHKS and CDR2 YYEKEE (reference sequence). The ends were cut back, 1 base at V and 1 base at J, with 8 bases in the middle. The CDR3 coding sequence is TGTGCCAGCAGCTTGAGTAGGTTCCAAGAGACCCAGTACTTC. This sequence encodes CASSLSRFQETQYF.

This clonotype was found a few times. The chain employs TRBV9 and TRBJ1-3; TRBD1 agrees at 11 bases. V trimming: 2 bases; J trimming: 0 bases; junction bases outside the gene matches: 1. Germline-derived CDR1 and CDR2 are SGDLS and YYNGEE. This CDR3 comprises 16 residues. Here the CDR3 DNA reads TGTGCCAGCAGCGTGGACAGGGGGCCCTCTGGAAACACCATATATTTT. Protein product: CASSVDRGPSGNTIYF. Based on the CDR3 plus reference TRBV9 and TRBJ1-3, the full variable domain is DSGVTQTPKHLITATGQRVTLRCSPRSGDLSVYWYQQSLDQGLQFLIQYYNGEERAKGNILERFSAQQFPDLHSELNLSSLELGDSALYFCASSVDRGPSGNTIYFGEGSWLTVV.

The genes are TRBV20-1 and TRBJ2-1, with TRBD1 matching 8 bases. The germline CDR1 and CDR2 sequences are DFQATT and SNEGSKA (reference sequence). The junction had 9 bases not matched to a gene; V was cut back by 2 bases and J by 12 bases. The CDR3 length is 13 residues. CDR3 in amino acids: CSARLQGAGGQFF. CDR3 bases: TGCAGTGCTAGACTCCAGGGGGCCGGAGGGCAGTTCTTC.

This clonotype was seen more than once but under ten times. V and J are TRBV7-2 and TRBJ2-1, with D tentatively TRBD2 (6 bases). V lost 9 bases and J 0 bases, leaving 12 bases between the germline ends. CDR3 length: 14 residues. Looked up from germline, CDR1 is SGHTA and CDR2 is FQGNSA. DNA of the CDR3: TGTGCCAGTAACATCGGGGGCTCCTACAATGAGCAGTTCTTC. Amino acids: CASNIGGSYNEQFF.

This clonotype was seen a handful of times. This chain links TRBV7-2 with TRBJ1-5, with TRBD1 matching 9 bases. Unmatched junction bases numbered 7, after V lost 5 bases and J lost 5 bases. CDR1 and CDR2 from the germline V gene are SGHTA and FQGNSA. CDR3 size: 15 residues. CDR3 protein: CASSHPQGAHQPQHF. Written as DNA, the CDR3 is TGTGCCAGCAGCCACCCACAGGGGGCTCATCAGCCCCAGCATTTT.

This clonotype came up a few times. CDR3 protein: CACNGQGSYNEQFF. For the CDR3, the DNA is TGTGCCTGCAATGGACAGGGCTCCTACAATGAGCAGTTCTTC. The rearrangement uses TRBV2 and TRBJ2-1, with 8 positions matching TRBD1. After removal of 11 bases from V and 0 bases from J, the junction contained 6 bases not matched to a gene. The CDR3 consists of 14 residues. Germline lookup yields CDR1 SNHLY and CDR2 FYNNEI.

This clonotype has more than one count but fewer than ten. The rearrangement links TRBV28 to TRBJ2-6; D unclear. This CDR3 region has 16 residues. The V gene's germline CDR1 is MDHEN and CDR2 SYDVKM. V was cut by 2 bases and J by 1 base, with 9 bases left in between. CDR3 coding DNA: TGTGCCAGCAGTTTAGCTGAGATTTCTGGGGCCAACGTCCTGACTTTC. Protein product: CASSLAEISGANVLTF. The whole variable domain, remainder taken from reference TRBV28 and TRBJ2-6, is DVKVTQSSRYLVKRTGEKVFLECVQDMDHENMFWYRQDPGLGLRLIYFSYDVKMKEKGDIPEGYSVSREKKERFSLILESASTNQTSMYLCASSLAEISGANVLTFGAGSRLTVL.

This clonotype was counted between two and nine times. CDR3: CASKKRYGSGGFPPDTQYF. CDR3 nucleotide sequence: TGTGCCAGCAAAAAACGCTATGGAAGTGGGGGTTTTCCGCCAGATACGCAGTATTTT. The chain carries TRBV11-2 and TRBJ2-3; D is possibly TRBD1 or TRBD2 (5 bases each). Deletions cut 7 bases from V and 4 bases from J, with 30 bases between. The germline gives CDR1 SGHAT, CDR2 FQNNGV. This CDR3 region has 19 residues.

This clonotype has just a few counts. The rearrangement joins TRBV29-1 to TRBJ2-4, with 7 nucleotides matching TRBD2. Per germline, CDR1 SQVTM and CDR2 ANQGSEA. V lost 3 bases and J lost 0; bases outside the gene matches: 5. This CDR3 is built from 15 residues. The CDR3 loop is CSVEERGIAKNIQYF. CDR3 DNA sequence: TGCAGCGTTGAGGAGCGGGGAATAGCCAAAAACATTCAGTACTTC.

This clonotype was counted a single time. The J gene is TRBJ2-3, the V gene TRBV4-1; no clear D. Germline CDR1 is MGHRA and CDR2 is YSYEKL. V was cut by 3 bases and J by 7 bases, with 5 bases left in between. The CDR3 totals 11 residues. CDR3: CASSHSYTQYF. CDR3 coding DNA: TGCGCCAGCAGCCATTCATATACGCAGTATTTT.

This clonotype showed up just a few times. CDR3 DNA: TGCGCCAGCAGCTTTGGTACAGGAGAGACCCAGTACTTC. Translating gives CASSFGTGETQYF. The V call is TRBV5-1, the J call TRBJ2-5, with D perhaps matching TRBD1 (5 bases). The CDR3 length is 13 residues. CDR1 SGHRS and CDR2 YFSETQ come from the germline V gene. Trimming removed 2 bases at V and 4 bases at J, with 9 bases between.

This chain uses TRBV7-2 with TRBJ2-7; D unresolved. Germline-derived CDR1 and CDR2 are SGHTA and FQGNSA. This CDR3 contains 14 residues. Trimming pared 1 base from V and 6 bases from J, leaving 13 bases between. The DNA for the CDR3 is TGTGCCAGCAGCTTAGGTCTGGTTATTGGCGAGCAGTACTTC. This translates into CASSLGLVIGEQYF.